The 28 T cell receptor beta chains in this list originate from one sample, sequenced in a study of metastatic and nonmetastatic thyroid tumors. No patient received treatment before thyroid surgery. TCRdb reanalyzed the PCR reads with MiXCR. The sample holds 30,000 or so clones, approximately 30% seen once. Specimen: blood. These receptors were taken from a female donor with papillary thyroid cancer or a benign thyroid nodule (not recorded which). Some clones in this sample may be carry-over from other donors' samples.

This chain links TRBV4-3 with TRBJ2-7; 10 bases agree with TRBD2. Germline lookup yields CDR1 LGHNA and CDR2 YSLEER. After removal of 0 bases from V and 3 bases from J, the junction contained 8 bases not matched to a gene. The CDR3 is 17 amino acids. This CDR3 reads CASSQDAPAGGLYEQYF. The CDR3 DNA sequence: TGCGCCAGCAGCCAAGACGCCCCAGCGGGAGGGCTCTACGAGCAGTACTTC.

This clone was counted once. Its ends do not fully match the called genes, so a read error is possible. The CDR3 protein is CANSGLGYSEAFF. The CDR3 DNA is TGTGCCAACAGCGGCTTAGGGTACTCTGAAGCTTTCTTT. The chain has TRBV5-8 and TRBJ1-1; D unclear. Germline-derived CDR1 and CDR2 are SGHTS and YDEGEE. The CDR3 totals 13 residues.

By proportion, this clone is medium-sized. The genes are TRBV19 and TRBJ1-6, with D tentatively TRBD1 (5 bases). There are 13 residues in the CDR3. Trimming took 6 bases from V and 7 from J, leaving 10 bases between them. Germline CDR1 is LNHDA and CDR2 is SQIVND (reference sequence). The CDR3: CASRDTGNSPLHF. CDR3 nucleotides: TGTGCCAGTAGGGACACAGGAAATTCACCCCTCCACTTT.

This clone has just a few counts. This chain uses TRBV27 with TRBJ1-5; 9 bases are shared with TRBD1. Germline values: CDR1 MNHEY, CDR2 SMNVEV (reference sequence). V lost 2 bases and J lost 4; bases outside the gene matches: 12. CDR3 size: 18 residues. CDR3 amino acids: CASSLRGTGSLLNQPQHF. CDR3 in DNA: TGTGCCAGCAGTTTAAGAGGGACAGGGAGTCTTCTTAATCAGCCCCAGCATTTT.

This clone was detected ten times or more. V usage is TRBV27 and J usage is TRBJ2-2; D is unclear. The germline CDR1 and CDR2 sequences are MNHEY and SMNVEV (reference sequence). V shed 6 bases and J shed 8 bases, with 10 bases lying between them. This CDR3 region has 12 residues. The chain's CDR3 is CASRRIEGELFF. The CDR3 DNA follows: TGTGCCAGCAGGAGAATTGAGGGGGAGCTGTTTTTT.

This clone was detected many times. The V and J genes are TRBV20-1 and TRBJ1-1; D is unresolved. The CDR3 has 14 residues. V was shortened by 6 bases and J by 1 base, with 15 bases between the two germline ends. Germline assignment: CDR1 DFQATT and CDR2 SNEGSKA (reference sequence). The CDR3 coding sequence is TGCAGTGCCCCCTATGGGAGTAGGAACACTGAAGCTTTCTTT. Protein sequence: CSAPYGSRNTEAFF.

There are many counts of this clone. The CDR3 DNA follows: TGTGCCAGCTCTCACCGTCTCGGTTTAGCCAAAAACATTCAGTACTTC. Residues: CASSHRLGLAKNIQYF. V is TRBV18 and J is TRBJ2-4; D unresolved. This CDR3 has 16 residues. The ends were cut back, 6 bases at V and 0 bases at J, with 15 bases in the middle. Germline loops: CDR1 KGHSH, CDR2 LQKENI.

This clone showed up many times. The chain joins TRBV5-6 to TRBJ2-7; D perhaps matches TRBD2 (5 bases). Trimming stripped 0 bases from V and 2 bases from J, with 12 bases between. The CDR3 covers 15 residues. The germline V gene encodes CDR1 SGHDT and CDR2 YYEEEE. The CDR3, as DNA: TGTGCCAGCAGCTTGGATGAGGGTTTCGCCTACGAGCAGTACTTC. This codes for CASSLDEGFAYEQYF.

V and J are TRBV25-1 and TRBJ1-6, with 8 bases fitting TRBD1. The CDR3 consists of 14 residues. V shed 6 bases and J 9 bases; nucleotides not matched to a gene: 7. Germline assignment: CDR1 MGHDK and CDR2 SYGVNS. The CDR3 DNA is TGTGCCAGCAGACGGACAGGGAATAGTTCACCCCTCCACTTT. Protein product: CASRRTGNSSPLHF.

The CDR3 nucleotides read TGTGCCAGCCGGCGGGACCGCACAGATACGCAGTATTTT. Its translation is CASRRDRTDTQYF. The rearrangement links TRBV2 to TRBJ2-3; the D gene is possibly TRBD2 (6 bases). CDR3 size: 13 residues. Germline loops: CDR1 SNHLY, CDR2 FYNNEI. Deletions cut 8 bases from V and 1 base from J, with 10 bases between.

The CDR3 region has the DNA TGTGCCAGCAGCCCCGACAGGGTCGGCGAGCAGTACTTC. Translated: CASSPDRVGEQYF. This chain joins TRBV7-3 and TRBJ2-7; 7 nucleotides agree with TRBD1. The CDR3 covers 13 residues. Germline V gene sequence: CDR1 SGHTA, CDR2 FQGTGA. Trimming removed 5 bases from V and 6 bases from J; junction bases left unmatched: 7.

There are a few counts of this clone. A read error may be the cause here, since a much bigger clone is one base away. V usage is TRBV5-4 and J usage is TRBJ2-7; D gene ambiguous. This CDR3 has 13 amino acids. The V and J ends lost 2 bases and 3 bases respectively, with 9 bases between them. CDR1 is SGHNT and CDR2 is YYREEE in the germline V gene (reference sequence). CDR3 loop: CASSFDSFYEQYF. The CDR3, as DNA: TGTGCCAGCAGCTTTGATAGCTTCTACGAGCAGTACTTC.

This clone was detected many times. V is TRBV3-1 and J is TRBJ1-6, with 7 bases aligning to TRBD1. Unmatched junction bases numbered 3, after V lost 4 bases and J lost 6 bases. The CDR3 is 14 residues long. In germline, CDR1 is LGHDT, CDR2 YNNKEL (reference sequence). This CDR3 reads CASSPGQLNSPLHF. In DNA, the CDR3 is TGTGCCAGCAGCCCGGGACAGCTTAATTCACCCCTCCACTTT. The whole variable domain, remainder taken from reference TRBV3-1 and TRBJ1-6, is DTAVSQTPKYLVTQMGNDKSIKCEQNLGHDTMYWYKQDSKKFLKIMFSYNNKELIINETVPNRFSPKSPDKAHLNLHINSLELGDSAVYFCASSPGQLNSPLHFGNGTRLTVT.

This clone has just a few counts. The CDR3 nucleotides read TGTGCCAGCATGAAGGTGAGGAATCAGCCCCAGCATTTT. Protein sequence: CASMKVRNQPQHF. J is TRBJ1-5 and V is TRBV6-1; no firm D call. V lost 7 bases and J 4 bases, leaving 11 bases between the germline ends. Germline V gives CDR1 MNHNS, CDR2 SASEGT. The CDR3 loop spans 13 amino acids.

This clone was seen ten or more times. J is TRBJ1-2 and V is TRBV29-1, with D hard to call. The CDR3 covers 12 residues. The germline V gene has CDR1 SQVTM and CDR2 ANQGSEA. Trimming removed 1 base at V and 4 bases at J, with 7 bases between. The CDR3 coding sequence is TGCAGCGTTGAAGCTGTAGGCTATGGCTACACCTTC. It translates to CSVEAVGYGYTF.

This clone was detected ten times or more. The chain recombines TRBV15 with TRBJ1-5, with a weak D call TRBD1 (5 bases). Trimming took 1 base from V and 5 from J, leaving 12 bases between them. Looked up from germline, CDR1 is LNHNV and CDR2 is YYDKDF (reference sequence). CDR3 length equals 15 residues. DNA of the CDR3: TGTGCCACCAGCAGAGGGGGAGGGGCTGATCAGCCCCAGCATTTT. Protein product: CATSRGGGADQPQHF.

This sequence joins TRBV12-3 or TRBV12-4 and TRBJ2-7; 10 positions agree with TRBD2. Trimming cost V 5 bases and J 7 bases; bases outside gene matches: 8. The CDR3 is 14 residues long. CDR3 coding DNA: TGTGCCAGCAGTCCATATGGGACTAGCGAAGAGCAGTACTTC. Translation gives CASSPYGTSEEQYF.

The table lists this clone with a few counts. Sequence at one end of the junction differs from germline and may be a read error. CDR3 DNA sequence: TGCCCCAGCAGCCAAGTAAGGAGACTGTTCTACGAGCAGTACTTC. It is translated as CPSSQVRRLFYEQYF. V is TRBV4-1 and J is TRBJ2-7, with unresolved D. The CDR3 has 15 residues. CDR1 is MGHRA, CDR2 YSYEKL, per germline.

This clone is labeled as medium-sized. The chain carries TRBV30 and TRBJ2-7; D possibly uses TRBD1 or TRBD2 (5 bases each). CDR3 length equals 13 residues. V shed 7 bases and J shed 3 bases, with 16 bases lying between them. The germline CDR1 and CDR2 sequences are GTSNPN and SVGIG (reference sequence). The CDR3 DNA is TGTGCCTCGGGATTGTGGGGGAACTACGAGCAGTACTTC. This translates into CASGLWGNYEQYF.

Many counts were recorded for this clone. The chain employs TRBV7-6 and TRBJ2-7; TRBD1 matches 7 bases. Germline CDR1 SGHVS, CDR2 FNYEAQ. This CDR3 is 14 amino acids long. V gave up 5 bases and J gave up 5 bases; unmatched junction bases: 9. The CDR3, as DNA: TGTGCCAGCAGCCCGAACTGGGGGACAGACGAGCAGTACTTC. As protein: CASSPNWGTDEQYF.

Ten or more counts support this clone. V is TRBV3-1 and J is TRBJ1-4; D gene ambiguous. Germline CDR1 reads LGHDT; CDR2 reads YNNKEL (reference sequence). The V gene lost 0 bases and the J gene lost 6 bases, with 8 bases spanning the gap. This CDR3 has 14 amino acids. The CDR3 nucleotides are TGTGCCAGCAGCCAAGATCGCCCCCATGAAAAACTGTTTTTT. Its translation is CASSQDRPHEKLFF.

This clone was recorded at least ten times. The rearrangement joins TRBV19 to TRBJ1-1; D gene ambiguous. CDR3 length: 12 amino acids. Trimming took 10 bases from V and 1 from J, leaving 10 bases between them. Germline V lookup: CDR1 LNHDA, CDR2 SQIVND (reference sequence). CDR3 DNA sequence: TGTGCCACCAGTTGGGGGAACACTGAAGCTTTCTTT. This translates into CATSWGNTEAFF.

This clone was detected many times. The rearrangement joins TRBV9 to TRBJ1-1; D uncertain. Trimming removed 3 bases at V and 1 base at J, with 7 bases between. Germline assignment: CDR1 SGDLS and CDR2 YYNGEE. This CDR3 has 13 amino acids. Written as DNA, the CDR3 is TGTGCCAGCAGCGCCGAGGGGAACACTGAAGCTTTCTTT. Translation: CASSAEGNTEAFF.

This clone came up a few times. This rearrangement joins TRBV19 to TRBJ2-1, with TRBD1 matching over 7 bases. The CDR3 runs 15 residues. The V gene's germline CDR1 is LNHDA and CDR2 SQIVND (reference sequence). Trimming took 5 bases from V and 9 from J; bases not matched to a gene: 13. The CDR3 region is CASSFRQGTPGEQFF. CDR3 sequence (DNA): TGTGCCAGTAGTTTTCGACAGGGAACCCCGGGTGAGCAGTTCTTC.

The V and J genes are TRBV19 and TRBJ2-1, with D unresolved. The V gene's germline CDR1 is LNHDA and CDR2 SQIVND (reference sequence). CDR3 length: 13 amino acids. Trimming pared 4 bases from V and 5 bases from J, leaving 9 bases between. The CDR3 spells CASSTRNHNEQFF. CDR3 sequence (DNA): TGTGCCAGTAGTACCAGGAACCACAATGAGCAGTTCTTC.

The V gene is TRBV7-3, the J gene TRBJ2-3; D might be TRBD1 (5 bases). CDR3 length: 15 residues. The ends were cut back, 0 bases at V and 1 base at J, with 8 bases in the middle. CDR1 is SGHTA and CDR2 is FQGTGA in the germline V gene. In DNA form, the CDR3 reads TGTGCCAGCAGCTTAACTGGGGCGGGCACAGATACGCAGTATTTT. Its translation is CASSLTGAGTDTQYF. Using reference TRBV7-3 and TRBJ2-3 for the parts outside the CDR3, the full variable domain is GAGVSQTPSNKVTEKGKYVELRCDPISGHTALYWYRQSLGQGPEFLIYFQGTGAADDSGLPNDRFFAVRPEGSVSTLKIQRTERGDSAVYLCASSLTGAGTDTQYFGPGTRLTVL.

This clone was seen a handful of times. The chain combines TRBV19 with TRBJ1-1; maybe TRBD1 (5 bases). Per the germline V gene, CDR1 is LNHDA and CDR2 is SQIVND (reference sequence). Trimming pared 7 bases from V and 7 bases from J, leaving 16 bases between. CDR3 length equals 13 residues. The CDR3 bases are TGTGCCAGTACAACGGGCAGGGCCAATGAAGCTTTCTTT. Its protein product is CASTTGRANEAFF.

The V gene is TRBV12-3 or TRBV12-4, the J gene TRBJ2-7; 8 bases are a match to TRBD2. The CDR3 length is 13 residues. J lost 3 bases, V lost 9 bases, and 7 bases had no gene match. The CDR3: CASTHGGDYEQYF. DNA of the CDR3: TGTGCCAGTACCCACGGGGGGGACTACGAGCAGTACTTC.